A selection of T cell receptor beta chains follows, all from one sample in a study of T cell repertoires in cytomegalovirus infection. No cognate antigen is known for these TCRs. Each CDR3 protein gets one entry after TCRdb re-called the reads with MiXCR. Of some 70,000 distinct CDR3 sequences listed, 20% to 25% were seen once; the top ten hold almost 80%. The sample was PBMCs, sequenced either directly or after in vitro stimulation (not recorded which). Receptor source: a human donor in good health (CMV status not recorded). Some clones in this sample may be carry-over from other donors' samples. CDR3s include the opening cysteine and the closing phenylalanine or tryptophan. A D gene is named only where the DNA matches it firmly. Not every row has a clone size; where given, it reads once, few, many or a size class.

V	D	size	J	CDR3	DNA
TRBV20-1	NA	NA	TRBJ2-7	CSARGDPATEQYF	TGCAGTGCTAGGGGGGATCCGGCGACCGAGCAGTACTTC
TRBV12-3/TRBV12-4	NA	NA	TRBJ1-6	CASSFTPSHNSPLHF	TGTGCCAGCAGTTTTACCCCCTCCCATAATTCACCCCTCCACTTT
TRBV7-6	TRBD1	many	TRBJ1-3	CASSLEVDRSQGNTIYF	TGTGCCAGCAGCTTAGAAGTGGACAGGAGTCAAGGAAACACCATATATTTT
TRBV2	TRBD2	many	TRBJ2-1	CASRTRLAGRGPNEQFF	TGTGCCAGCAGGACTAGACTAGCGGGAAGGGGACCCAATGAGCAGTTCTTC
TRBV28	NA	few	TRBJ2-2	CASSLGTNHGELFF	TGTGCCAGCAGTTTAGGGACGAATCACGGGGAGCTGTTTTTT
TRBV24-1	TRBD1	NA	TRBJ1-1	CATSDTLQGEITEVFF	TGTGCCACCAGTGACACGCTACAGGGGGAAATTACTGAAGTTTTCTTT
TRBV9	TRBD2	few	TRBJ2-5	CASSVDGGSKTQYF	TGTGCCAGCAGCGTAGACGGCGGGAGTAAGACCCAGTACTTC
TRBV29-1	TRBD1	NA	TRBJ1-2	CSVSSPGQGPHGYTF	TGCAGCGTTAGCTCCCCGGGACAGGGGCCGCATGGCTACACCTTC
TRBV11-2	TRBD2	NA	TRBJ2-3	CASSGTSGTTDTQYF	TGTGCCAGCAGCGGGACTAGCGGGACTACAGATACGCAGTATTTT
TRBV20-1	NA	NA	TRBJ2-5	CSASTKETQYF	TGCAGTGCTAGCACCAAAGAGACCCAGTACTTC
TRBV20-1	TRBD2	NA	TRBJ2-5	CSALGTSGDQETQYF	TGCAGTGCTCTCGGGACTAGCGGGGATCAAGAGACCCAGTACTTC
TRBV12-3/TRBV12-4	TRBD2	many	TRBJ2-3	CASSIGLAGGMTDTQYF	TGTGCCAGCAGCATCGGACTAGCGGGAGGTATGACAGATACGCAGTATTTT
TRBV19	NA	NA	TRBJ1-2	CASTSSGGVGYGYTF	TGTGCCAGTACCTCCAGCGGGGGCGTGGGCTATGGCTACACCTTC
TRBV15	NA	NA	TRBJ1-3	CATSRVRSRLSGNTIYF	TGTGCCACCAGCAGAGTCAGATCCCGATTGTCCGGAAACACCATATATTTT
TRBV4-3	NA	few	TRBJ1-2	CASSQSGGIRPHNYGYTF	TGCGCCAGCAGCCAATCGGGGGGCATAAGGCCCCATAACTATGGCTACACCTTC
TRBV28	TRBD2	NA	TRBJ2-1	CASRRFRTSGMGEQFF	TGTGCCAGCAGGCGATTTCGGACTAGCGGGATGGGTGAGCAGTTCTTC
TRBV27	NA	NA	TRBJ2-2	CASRPLGTGELFF	TGTGCCAGCAGGCCCCTGGGAACCGGGGAGCTGTTTTTT
TRBV28	TRBD2	few	TRBJ2-3	CASTRTSGTDTQYF	TGTGCCAGCACGAGGACTAGCGGGACAGATACGCAGTATTTT
TRBV7-6	TRBD2	NA	TRBJ2-5	CASANGGRAVETQYF	TGTGCCAGCGCGAACGGCGGGAGGGCCGTGGAGACCCAGTACTTC
TRBV28	NA	NA	TRBJ1-1	CASSLRGPRHTEAFF	TGTGCCAGCAGTTTAAGAGGTCCGCGGCACACTGAAGCTTTCTTT
TRBV18	NA	NA	TRBJ2-7	CASSPPGGAYEQYF	TGTGCCAGCTCACCACCGGGGGGCGCCTACGAGCAGTACTTC
TRBV7-2	TRBD2	many	TRBJ2-5	CASSLSAGVEETQYF	TGTGCCAGCAGCTTATCGGCGGGAGTCGAAGAGACCCAGTACTTC
TRBV6-2/TRBV6-3	NA	NA	TRBJ2-2	CASSSKQGVVTSAGELFF	TGTGCCAGCAGTTCCAAACAGGGGGTCGTGACTAGCGCCGGGGAGCTGTTTTTT
TRBV4-3	NA	few	TRBJ2-2	CASSQEPLGSGELFF	TGCGCCAGCAGCCAAGAGCCCCTAGGGAGCGGGGAGCTGTTTTTT
TRBV6-5	NA	many	TRBJ2-1	CASSYFPKGANEQFF	TGTGCCAGCAGTTACTTCCCTAAAGGGGCCAATGAGCAGTTCTTC
TRBV6-4	TRBD2	few	TRBJ2-3	CASSGGLATDTQYF	TGTGCCAGCAGTGGGGGACTAGCGACAGATACGCAGTATTTT
TRBV15	TRBD1	NA	TRBJ2-2	CATSRGSTGGTGELFF	TGTGCCACCAGCAGAGGTTCGACAGGGGGGACCGGGGAGCTGTTTTTT
TRBV20-1	NA	NA	TRBJ1-3	CSAERGNTIYF	TGCAGTGCCGAAAGGGGAAACACCATATATTTT
TRBV7-3	NA	NA	TRBJ1-2	CASSPTRDTAYGYTF	TGTGCCAGCAGTCCCACCCGGGACACAGCATATGGCTACACCTTC
TRBV6-2/TRBV6-3	NA	few	TRBJ2-7	CASVGEFHYEQYF	TGTGCCAGCGTGGGGGAGTTCCATTACGAGCAGTACTTC
TRBV7-2	TRBD2	many	TRBJ2-1	CASSLRGLAVNEQFF	TGTGCCAGCAGCTTACGCGGACTAGCCGTCAATGAGCAGTTCTTC
TRBV28	NA	NA	TRBJ2-3	CASTPKTLASDTQYF	TGTGCCAGCACCCCCAAGACGCTAGCGTCAGATACGCAGTATTTT
TRBV12-3/TRBV12-4	NA	NA	TRBJ2-5	CASRLGPETQYF	TGTGCCAGCAGATTAGGACCGGAGACCCAGTACTTC
TRBV7-2	NA	NA	TRBJ1-4	CASSPGTYSEKLFF	TGTGCCAGCAGCCCAGGCACATATAGTGAAAAACTGTTTTTT
TRBV7-2	TRBD2	many	TRBJ2-7	CASSSTGASGAASYEQYF	TGTGCCAGCAGCTCCACGGGTGCTAGCGGGGCGGCATCCTACGAGCAGTACTTC
TRBV4-1	NA	few	TRBJ2-1	CASSQTFSGRLNEQFF	TGCGCCAGCAGCCAAACCTTCTCGGGCCGCCTCAATGAGCAGTTCTTC
TRBV5-1	NA	few	TRBJ2-1	CASSPRSSYNEQFF	TGCGCCAGCAGCCCGAGGAGCTCCTACAATGAGCAGTTCTTC
TRBV7-2	NA	many	TRBJ1-6	CASSFPPGAGNNSPLHF	TGTGCCAGCAGCTTCCCCCCTGGGGCAGGGAATAATTCACCCCTCCACTTT
TRBV19	NA	few	TRBJ2-3	CASGTHQEGGDTQYF	TGTGCCAGTGGCACCCATCAGGAGGGCGGAGATACGCAGTATTTT
TRBV29-1	TRBD2	few	TRBJ2-5	CSVAGTSQETQYF	TGCAGCGTCGCCGGGACTAGCCAAGAGACCCAGTACTTC
TRBV6-5	NA	few	TRBJ2-2	CASSYQRPRSANTGELFF	TGTGCCAGCAGTTACCAGCGGCCAAGATCGGCGAACACCGGGGAGCTGTTTTTT
TRBV5-6	NA	NA	TRBJ1-3	CASSLVAAGPSGNTIYF	TGTGCCAGCAGCTTGGTTGCGGCAGGCCCCTCTGGAAACACCATATATTTT
TRBV7-9	NA	NA	TRBJ2-7	CASSPPSSYEQYF	TGTGCCAGCAGCCCCCCCAGCTCCTACGAGCAGTACTTC
TRBV6-1	NA	many	TRBJ1-3	CASSMDNTSGNTIYF	TGTGCCAGCAGCATGGACAACACCTCTGGAAACACCATATATTTT
TRBV4-1	TRBD2	once	TRBJ2-1	CASSQVGLAGKNEQFF	TGCGCCAGCAGCCAAGTGGGACTAGCGGGAAAGAATGAGCAGTTCTTC
TRBV7-2	NA	NA	TRBJ1-4	CASARVINEKLFF	TGTGCCAGCGCCCGGGTGATAAATGAAAAACTGTTTTTT
TRBV12-3/TRBV12-4	TRBD1	few	TRBJ1-2	CASSSGQGNYGYTF	TGTGCCAGCAGTTCGGGACAGGGTAACTATGGCTACACCTTC
TRBV7-2	TRBD1	many	TRBJ1-2	CASSQGAGAYGYTF	TGTGCCAGCAGTCAGGGGGCTGGCGCCTATGGCTACACCTTC
TRBV7-2	TRBD2	few	TRBJ2-2	CASSPGLAGGRNTGELFF	TGTGCCAGCAGCCCCGGACTAGCGGGAGGCAGGAACACCGGGGAGCTGTTTTTT